This T cell receptor beta chain came from a study of shared clonotypes between healthy human individuals. Those who donated, Caucasian adults without exception, all lived in Nashville, Tennessee. There are a few counts of this clone. Antigen: not known. The CDR3 sequence is 17 residues long. Between the trimmed V and J ends, which lost 5 bases and 4 bases, there was a span of 22 bases. The germline CDR1 and CDR2 sequences are SGHVS and FQNEAQ. Overall study findings and caveats: As a rule, naive subsets had a larger estimated richness than memory subsets.

Replicate PCRs run on sorted subsets employed 200 ng DNA, approximately 30,000 T cell genomes. Sequencing used immunoSEQ multiplex PCR; TCRdb keeps in-frame clones, though not all of them. This repertoire shows approximately 340,000 clones, more than 60% found once; its top ten account for 8.5% to 12%. The chain carries TRBV7-8 and TRBJ2-3; maybe TRBD1 (7 bases). The sample taken for sequencing was memory CD4+ T cells sorted from blood. Subset: CD45RA-negative fraction. This receptor was taken from a young man in good health. In DNA form, the CDR3 reads TGTGCCAGCAGCCCCGGATGGGAACTCAGGGGGGCAGATACGCAGTATTTT. Protein: CASSPGWELRGADTQYF. The entire variable domain, with the rest obtained from reference TRBV7-8 and TRBJ2-3, is as follows: GAGVSQSPRYKVAKRGQDVALRCDPISGHVSLFWYQQALGQGPEFLTYFQNEAQLDKSGLPSDRFFAERPEGSVSTLKIQRTQQEDSAVYLCASSPGWELRGADTQYFGPGTRLTVL.